This T cell receptor (beta chain) emerged from a study of T cell responses to AZD1222 COVID-19 vaccine. Study background: Recipients boosted at about 4 weeks or about 12 weeks are pooled. Study-wide results and caveats: Just 5 or 6 AZD1222 recipients tested seropositive at baseline. Donors were chiefly white British, with a greater number of females, and clonal diversity was perhaps underestimated.

Turning to this clone: Its antigen is unknown.

Assay: immunoSEQ multiplex PCR; the TCRdb copy retains only in-frame clones and omits some. This sample yields about 150,000 clones, of which about 93% are seen a single time; over 0.95% belongs to the top ten. The CDR3 loop spans 12 amino acids. V was clipped by 6 bases and J by 6 bases; unmatched bases: 2. The source is an adult in good health. This sequence joins TRBV12-3 or TRBV12-4 and TRBJ2-7; 10 nucleotides line up with TRBD1. Sequences were derived from peripheral blood, sampled on day 0 of AZD1222 vaccination. The CDR3 DNA reads TGTGCCAGCAGGAGGGACAGGGGCGAGCAGTACGTC. Translated: CASRRDRGEQYV.